Listed below are T cell receptor beta chains from one sample, sequenced in a study of identical twins. TCRdb used MiXCR to reprocess the 5' RACE reads, holding one entry per CDR3 protein. This sample yields 550,000 to 700,000 distinct CDR3 sequences, of which 21% are seen a single time; about 4.3% belongs to the top ten. A further study also used this sample, focusing on T cells expressing NK-cell markers.

Sequencing was performed on PBMCs. Source of these receptors: a woman aged 18-29 years in good health. CDR3s include the opening cysteine and the closing phenylalanine or tryptophan. The D gene is left open where the match is weak. For some rows the clone size is stated as once, few or many, or as a class when expanded; others skip it.

few TRBD2 TRBJ2-1 TRBV12-3/TRBV12-4 CASTLAGGDNEQFF TGTGCCAGCACCTTAGCGGGGGGGGACAATGAGCAGTTCTTC
- - TRBJ2-3 TRBV6-5 CASSYTRQVGGGAQDTQYF TGTGCCAGCAGTTACACCCGTCAAGTCGGAGGGGGGGCGCAAGATACGCAGTATTTT
- TRBD2 TRBJ2-1 TRBV12-3/TRBV12-4 CASTLAGAGNEQFF TGTGCCAGCACCCTAGCGGGAGCGGGGAATGAGCAGTTCTTC
few TRBD2 TRBJ2-1 TRBV20-1 CSTTGLAGSSSYNEQFF TGCAGTACTACGGGACTAGCGGGGTCGAGCTCCTACAATGAGCAGTTCTTC
many - TRBJ1-1 TRBV29-1 CSVRTGLNTEAFF TGCAGCGTTCGCACAGGGTTAAACACTGAAGCTTTCTTT
many - TRBJ2-1 TRBV20-1 CSAGAQTNEQFF TGCAGTGCTGGGGCCCAGACCAATGAGCAGTTCTTC
few - TRBJ2-3 TRBV20-1 CSARRTADTQYF TGCAGTGCTAGAAGGACGGCTGATACGCAGTATTTT
few - TRBJ2-5 TRBV7-9 CASKGGAQETQYF TGTGCCAGCAAGGGGGGAGCACAAGAGACCCAGTACTTC
- - TRBJ2-3 TRBV12-3/TRBV12-4 CASIQGLTDTQYF TGTGCCAGCATCCAGGGTTTGACAGATACGCAGTATTTT
few - TRBJ2-3 TRBV12-3/TRBV12-4 CASCSPNTDTQYF TGTGCCAGCTGCTCCCCCAACACAGATACGCAGTATTTT
- TRBD2 TRBJ2-1 TRBV11-2 CASSLVPSGGDAYNEQFF TGTGCCAGCAGCTTAGTTCCTAGCGGTGGAGACGCCTACAATGAGCAGTTCTTC
- TRBD2 TRBJ2-1 TRBV6-1 CASTSRSSGGVNEQFF TGTGCCAGCACCTCCAGATCTAGCGGGGGAGTCAATGAGCAGTTCTTC
- - TRBJ1-5 TRBV7-8 CASSSSWPQHF TGTGCCAGCAGCTCGTCCTGGCCCCAGCATTTT
- TRBD2 TRBJ2-3 TRBV24-1 CATSDRTSGGLRDTQYF TGTGCCACCAGTGACCGGACTAGCGGGGGATTAAGAGATACGCAGTATTTT
- - TRBJ1-1 TRBV10-3 CAIRGVGQLNTEAFF TGTGCCATCAGAGGGGTAGGGCAGTTGAACACTGAAGCTTTCTTT
- - TRBJ2-5 TRBV29-1 CSVDRGQTQYF TGCAGCGTTGACAGGGGACAGACCCAGTACTTC
- TRBD2 TRBJ2-7 TRBV7-8 CASSLRGRLSYEQYF TGTGCCAGCAGCTTACGCGGGAGGCTCTCCTACGAGCAGTACTTC
once - TRBJ2-3 TRBV10-3 CATPADTQYF TGTGCCACCCCGGCAGATACGCAGTATTTT
- TRBD2 TRBJ2-1 TRBV4-1 CASSQVAGGDNEQFF TGCGCCAGCAGCCAAGTGGCGGGGGGGGACAATGAGCAGTTCTTC
- TRBD2 TRBJ2-3 TRBV20-1 CSAVDGGSSTDTQYF TGCAGTGCCGTCGACGGGGGGTCTAGCACAGATACGCAGTATTTT
few - TRBJ2-1 TRBV29-1 CSVSKSYNEQFF TGCAGCGTATCGAAGAGCTATAATGAGCAGTTCTTC
- TRBD2 TRBJ2-1 TRBV12-3/TRBV12-4 CASSRLLAPSYNEQFF TGTGCCAGCAGCCGATTACTAGCGCCGTCCTACAATGAGCAGTTCTTC
- - TRBJ1-3 TRBV12-3/TRBV12-4 CASSRTNAIYF TGTGCCAGCAGCCGGACTAACGCCATATATTTT
few - TRBJ2-3 TRBV20-1 CSARDQVDTQYF TGCAGTGCTAGAGATCAGGTGGATACGCAGTATTTT
- TRBD1 TRBJ2-5 TRBV24-1 CATSSGQGGLETQYF TGTGCCACCAGTTCGGGACAGGGGGGGTTGGAGACCCAGTACTTC
few - TRBJ2-3 TRBV20-1 CSAPGVQRSTDTQYF TGCAGTGCCCCCGGCGTCCAGCGGAGCACAGATACGCAGTATTTT
- - TRBJ1-1 TRBV6-6 CASSPTWEAFF TGTGCCAGCAGCCCCACTTGGGAAGCTTTCTTT
- - TRBJ2-7 TRBV20-1 CSARDQDLAYEQYF TGCAGTGCTAGAGATCAAGATCTTGCCTACGAGCAGTACTTC
- - TRBJ2-5 TRBV6-5 CASSIGGETQYF TGTGCCAGCAGCATCGGAGGGGAGACCCAGTACTTC
- - TRBJ2-1 TRBV5-5 CASSPPQRINEQFF TGTGCCAGCAGCCCCCCGCAGCGGATTAATGAGCAGTTCTTC
few TRBD1 TRBJ1-2 TRBV6-5 CASSYPGQGDTF TGTGCCAGCAGTTACCCAGGACAGGGGGACACCTTC